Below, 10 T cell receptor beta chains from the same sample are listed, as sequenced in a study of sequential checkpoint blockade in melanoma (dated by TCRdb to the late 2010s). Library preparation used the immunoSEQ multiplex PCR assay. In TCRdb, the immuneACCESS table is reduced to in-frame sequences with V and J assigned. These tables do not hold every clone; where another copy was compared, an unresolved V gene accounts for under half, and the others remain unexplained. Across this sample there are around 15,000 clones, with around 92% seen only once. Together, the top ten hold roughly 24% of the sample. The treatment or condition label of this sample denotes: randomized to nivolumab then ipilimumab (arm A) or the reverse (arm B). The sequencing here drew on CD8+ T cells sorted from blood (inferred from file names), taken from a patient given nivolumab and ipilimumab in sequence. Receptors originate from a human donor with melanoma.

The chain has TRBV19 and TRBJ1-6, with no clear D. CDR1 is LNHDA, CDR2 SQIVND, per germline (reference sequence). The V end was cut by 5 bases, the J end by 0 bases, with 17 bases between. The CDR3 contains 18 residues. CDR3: CASSPTIPFSSYNSPLHF. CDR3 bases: TGTGCCAGTAGTCCTACGATACCGTTTAGCTCCTATAATTCACCCCTCCACTTT. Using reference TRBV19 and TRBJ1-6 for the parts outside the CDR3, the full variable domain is DGGITQSPKYLFRKEGQNVTLSCEQNLNHDAMYWYRQDPGQGLRLIYYSQIVNDFQKGDIAEGYSVSREKKESFPLTVTSAQKNPTAFYLCASSPTIPFSSYNSPLHFGNGTRLTVT.

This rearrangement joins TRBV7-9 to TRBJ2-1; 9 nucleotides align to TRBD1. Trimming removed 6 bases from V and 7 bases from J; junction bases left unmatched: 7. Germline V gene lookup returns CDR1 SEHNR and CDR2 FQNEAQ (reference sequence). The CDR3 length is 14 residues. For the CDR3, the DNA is TGTGCCAGCAGTTCTAGACAGGGGGGGAATGAGCAGTTCTTC. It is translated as CASSSRQGGNEQFF.

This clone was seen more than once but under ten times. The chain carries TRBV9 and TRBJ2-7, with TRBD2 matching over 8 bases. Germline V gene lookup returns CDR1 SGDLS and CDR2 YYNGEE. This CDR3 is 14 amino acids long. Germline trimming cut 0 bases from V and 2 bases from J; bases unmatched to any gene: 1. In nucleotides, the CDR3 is TGTGCCAGCAGCGTAGTAGCGGGACCCTACGAGCAGTACTTC. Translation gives CASSVVAGPYEQYF.

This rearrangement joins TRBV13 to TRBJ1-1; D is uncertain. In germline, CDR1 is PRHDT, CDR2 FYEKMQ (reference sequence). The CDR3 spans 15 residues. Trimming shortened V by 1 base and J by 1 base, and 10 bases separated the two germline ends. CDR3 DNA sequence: TGTGCCAGCAGCTTAGACCAGACACCGAACACTGAAGCTTTCTTT. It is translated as CASSLDQTPNTEAFF.

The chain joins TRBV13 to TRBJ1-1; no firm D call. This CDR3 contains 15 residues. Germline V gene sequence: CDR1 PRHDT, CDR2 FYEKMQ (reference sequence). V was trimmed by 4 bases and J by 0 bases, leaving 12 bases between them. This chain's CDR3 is CASSSSDKLNTEAFF. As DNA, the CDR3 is TGTGCCAGCAGCTCATCCGACAAGTTGAACACTGAAGCTTTCTTT.

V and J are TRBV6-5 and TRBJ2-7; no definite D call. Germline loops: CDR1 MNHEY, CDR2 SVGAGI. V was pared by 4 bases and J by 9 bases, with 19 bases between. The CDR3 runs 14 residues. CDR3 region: CASSSFQRSILQYF. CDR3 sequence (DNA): TGTGCCAGCAGTTCCTTTCAACGGAGTATCTTGCAGTACTTC.

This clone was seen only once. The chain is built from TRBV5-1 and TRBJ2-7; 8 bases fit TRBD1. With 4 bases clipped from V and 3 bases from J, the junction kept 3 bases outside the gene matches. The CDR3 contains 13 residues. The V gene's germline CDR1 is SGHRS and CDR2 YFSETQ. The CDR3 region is CASSGTGDYEQYF. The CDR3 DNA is TGCGCCAGCAGCGGGACAGGCGACTACGAGCAGTACTTC.

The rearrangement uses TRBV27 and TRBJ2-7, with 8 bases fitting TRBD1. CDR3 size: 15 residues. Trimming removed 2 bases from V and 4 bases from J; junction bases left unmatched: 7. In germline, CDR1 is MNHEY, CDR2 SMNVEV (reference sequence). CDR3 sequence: CASSLGQGRYYEQYV. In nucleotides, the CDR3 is TGTGCCAGCAGTTTAGGACAGGGTCGGTATTACGAGCAGTACGTC.

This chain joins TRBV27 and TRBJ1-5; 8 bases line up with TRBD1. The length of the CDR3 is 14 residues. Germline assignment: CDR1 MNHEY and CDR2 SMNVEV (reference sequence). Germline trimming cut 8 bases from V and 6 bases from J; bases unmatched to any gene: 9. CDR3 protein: CASGRRGHGQPQHF. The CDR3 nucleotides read TGTGCCAGCGGTCGCAGGGGGCATGGTCAGCCCCAGCATTTT.

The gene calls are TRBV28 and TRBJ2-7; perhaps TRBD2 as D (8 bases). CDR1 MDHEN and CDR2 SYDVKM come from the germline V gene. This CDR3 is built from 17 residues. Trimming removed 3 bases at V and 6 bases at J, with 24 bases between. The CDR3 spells CASSFRGGIRGGLEQYV. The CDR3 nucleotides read TGTGCCAGCAGTTTCAGGGGGGGAATCCGGGGGGGCCTCGAGCAGTACGTC.